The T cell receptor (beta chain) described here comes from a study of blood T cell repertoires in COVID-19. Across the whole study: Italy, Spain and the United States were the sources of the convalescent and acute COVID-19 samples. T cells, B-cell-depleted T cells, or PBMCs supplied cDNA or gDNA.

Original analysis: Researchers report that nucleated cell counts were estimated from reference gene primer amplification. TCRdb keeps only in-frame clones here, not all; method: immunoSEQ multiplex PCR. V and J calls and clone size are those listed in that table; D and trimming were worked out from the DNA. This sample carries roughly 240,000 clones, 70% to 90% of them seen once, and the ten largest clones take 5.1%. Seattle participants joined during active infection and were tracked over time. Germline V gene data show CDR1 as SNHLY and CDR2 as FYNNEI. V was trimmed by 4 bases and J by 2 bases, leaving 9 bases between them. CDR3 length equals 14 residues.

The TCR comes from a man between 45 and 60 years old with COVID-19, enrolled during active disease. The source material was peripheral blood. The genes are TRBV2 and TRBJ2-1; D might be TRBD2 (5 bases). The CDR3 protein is CASSGLAAYNEQFF. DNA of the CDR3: TGTGCCAGCAGTGGGCTAGCAGCCTACAATGAGCAGTTCTTC. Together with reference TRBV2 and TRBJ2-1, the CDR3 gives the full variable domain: EPEVTQTPSHQVTQMGQEVILRCVPISNHLYFYWYRQILGQKVEFLVSFYNNEISEKSEIFDDQFSVERPDGSNFTLKIRSTKLEDSAMYFCASSGLAAYNEQFFGPGTRLTVL.